A single sample gave rise to the 23 T cell receptor beta chains below, sequenced in a study of blood T cells in healthy people across ages. Primed by a sample-barcoded 5' primer and a J-beta primer mix, a second PCR proceeded for 7 to 11 cycles. One entry per CDR3 protein results from TCRdb running MiXCR on the 5' RACE reads. This sample has approximately 760,000 distinct CDR3 sequences, with around a quarter found just once. These data also formed part of another study, on T cells of mothers and their children.

The sample was blood. The receptors were sampled from a boy younger than 18 in good health.

This sequence joins TRBV13 and TRBJ2-5, with 7 bases that match TRBD2. The DNA end lines up better with TRBJ2-1; the J call may be wrong. CDR1 is PRHDT and CDR2 is FYEKMQ in the germline V gene (reference sequence). This CDR3 region has 13 residues. DNA for the CDR3: TGTGCCAGCAGAGGAGGGAGGGACAATGAGCAGTTCTTC. The encoded protein is CASRGGRDNEQFF.

A few counts support this clonotype. This chain connects TRBV7-9 to TRBJ1-2, with TRBD1 as a possible D gene (6 bases). There are 15 residues in the CDR3. V lost 5 bases, J lost 8 bases, and 21 bases lay in between. CDR1 and CDR2 (germline): SEHNR, FQNEAQ (reference sequence). CDR3 residues: CASSGSGQGKDGYTF. CDR3 bases: TGTGCCAGCAGCGGATCCGGGCAGGGGAAGGACGGCTACACCTTC.

This clonotype was detected a few times. The rearrangement uses TRBV29-1 and TRBJ2-7, with D tentatively TRBD2 (6 bases). Trimming left V 6 bases short and J 3 bases short, with 15 bases between. The length of the CDR3 is 13 residues. From germline, CDR1 is SQVTM and CDR2 ANQGSEA. The CDR3 DNA is TGCAGCGTACCCCCCAGGCGGGACTACGAGCAGTACTTC. It encodes CSVPPRRDYEQYF.

The rearrangement uses TRBV6-1 and TRBJ2-7; perhaps TRBD2 as D (5 bases). The CDR3 runs 13 residues. CDR1 is MNHNS, CDR2 SASEGT, per germline. V lost 5 bases and J lost 7, with 15 bases in between. CDR3 protein: CASSPGYTEEQYF. CDR3 nucleotides: TGTGCCAGCAGTCCGGGATACACGGAGGAGCAGTACTTC.

This clonotype appeared a few times. The rearrangement joins TRBV7-2 to TRBJ2-1, with TRBD2 matching 10 bases. The V gene's germline CDR1 is SGHTA and CDR2 FQGNSA. The CDR3 spans 15 residues. Trimming removed 2 bases from V and 7 bases from J; junction bases left unmatched: 5. The DNA of the CDR3 is TGTGCCAGCAGCTTACCTGAGACTAGCGGGAATGAGCAGTTCTTC. Its translation is CASSLPETSGNEQFF.

This rearrangement joins TRBV12-3 or TRBV12-4 to TRBJ1-3; no definite D call. This CDR3 is 16 amino acids long. V was pared by 7 bases and J by 2 bases, with 18 bases between. CDR3 in amino acids: CASTIFLGATGNTIYF. DNA for the CDR3: TGTGCCAGCACAATCTTCTTGGGCGCAACTGGAAACACCATATATTTT.

This clonotype was seen at least ten times. V gene TRBV5-5 combines with J gene TRBJ1-1; D unresolved. The CDR3 is 15 residues long. Per germline, CDR1 SGHKS and CDR2 YYEKEE (reference sequence). V shed 0 bases and J shed 0 bases, with 9 bases lying between them. The CDR3 sequence: CASSLAWRVNTEAFF. The CDR3 DNA sequence: TGTGCCAGCAGCTTGGCTTGGAGGGTGAACACTGAAGCTTTCTTT.

This rearrangement joins TRBV7-2 to TRBJ2-1; D uncertain. Germline V gene data show CDR1 as SGHTA and CDR2 as FQGNSA. V dropped 1 base and J dropped 0 bases, with 10 bases sitting between them. This CDR3 has 16 residues. The CDR3 DNA reads TGTGCCAGCAGCTTAGGCCGGTCTAGCTCCTACAATGAGCAGTTCTTC. Translation: CASSLGRSSSYNEQFF.

The J gene is TRBJ2-3, the V gene TRBV27; 8 bases agree with TRBD2. From germline, CDR1 is MNHEY and CDR2 SMNVEV (reference sequence). The CDR3 loop spans 14 amino acids. V shed 5 bases and J 5 bases; nucleotides not matched to a gene: 6. CDR3 DNA sequence: TGTGCCAGCAGTCCCCAGCGGGAGAGAGATACGCAGTATTTT. It translates to CASSPQRERDTQYF.

Only a few counts were recorded for this clonotype. V is TRBV12-3 or TRBV12-4 and J is TRBJ2-1, with D hard to call. V was trimmed by 6 bases and J by 6 bases, leaving 12 bases between them. The CDR3 runs to 13 residues. Here the CDR3 reads CASSSNYPNEQFF. The CDR3 coding sequence is TGTGCCAGCAGCTCCAACTACCCCAATGAGCAGTTCTTC.

V gene TRBV4-1 combines with J gene TRBJ1-1; maybe TRBD1 (5 bases). Germline values: CDR1 MGHRA, CDR2 YSYEKL. Between the trimmed V and J ends, which lost 1 base and 6 bases, there was a span of 12 bases. The CDR3 runs 14 residues. Here the CDR3 reads CASSQGLGVPEAFF. The CDR3 coding sequence is TGCGCCAGCAGCCAAGGTCTGGGGGTTCCTGAAGCTTTCTTT.

A remark on this clonotype: The conserved closing phenylalanine or tryptophan is absent in this CDR3, likely reflecting a read error. The J gene is TRBJ2-5, the V gene TRBV10-3; D is perhaps TRBD2 (5 bases). The length of the CDR3 is 13 residues. Germline loops: CDR1 ENHRY, CDR2 SYGVKD. V was shortened by 6 bases and J by 5 bases, with 13 bases between the two germline ends. CDR3: CAIRPGEQETQYC. The CDR3 DNA reads as TGTGCCATCAGGCCCGGGGAGCAGGAGACCCAGTACTGC.

This clonotype has only a few counts. This chain links TRBV7-9 with TRBJ2-2; perhaps TRBD1 as D (6 bases). Trimming pared 3 bases from V and 8 bases from J, leaving 10 bases between. The CDR3 is 13 amino acids. Germline lookup yields CDR1 SEHNR and CDR2 FQNEAQ (reference sequence). In DNA, the CDR3 is TGTGCCAGCAGCTTTCCCGGGACAGGGGAGCTGTTTTTT. Its protein product is CASSFPGTGELFF.

The chain is built from TRBV3-1 and TRBJ2-7; 9 nucleotides line up with TRBD2. Germline trimming cut 1 base from V and 7 bases from J; bases unmatched to any gene: 8. The germline gives CDR1 LGHDT, CDR2 YNNKEL (reference sequence). CDR3 size: 15 residues. For the CDR3, the DNA is TGTGCCAGCAGCCAAGGGTCTAGCGGGATCTGGGAGCAGTACTTC. Translation gives CASSQGSSGIWEQYF.

This clonotype is a singleton in its sample. A read error may account for a junction end that differs from germline. This rearrangement joins TRBV10-3 to TRBJ2-2, with 8 bases aligning to TRBD2. Germline assignment: CDR1 ENHRY and CDR2 SYGVKD. This CDR3 has 15 amino acids. The CDR3 here is CAISDAGGMTGELVF. The CDR3 nucleotides read TGTGCCATCAGTGACGCGGGGGGAATGACCGGGGAGCTGGTTTTT.

This clonotype was counted only a few times. This sequence joins TRBV29-1 and TRBJ1-1; a weak D match, TRBD1 (6 bases). Trimming removed 7 bases from V and 2 bases from J, with 11 bases in between. Germline V gene sequence: CDR1 SQVTM, CDR2 ANQGSEA. CDR3 size: 12 residues. Here the CDR3 reads CSAQGINTEAFF. In DNA, the CDR3 is TGCAGCGCACAGGGAATTAACACTGAAGCTTTCTTT.

The CDR3 nucleotides are TGTGCCAGTAGTATCGGCGTCTCGGGACAGGAGTACTTC. It translates to CASSIGVSGQEYF. The genes are TRBV19 and TRBJ2-4; 8 nucleotides match TRBD1. Germline V gene sequence: CDR1 LNHDA, CDR2 SQIVND (reference sequence). V lost 3 bases and J lost 14; bases outside the gene matches: 9. This CDR3 contains 13 residues.

The chain joins TRBV29-1 to TRBJ2-7; 7 positions agree with TRBD1. CDR1 and CDR2 (germline): SQVTM, ANQGSEA. The CDR3 covers 14 residues. J gave up 0 bases and V 4 bases, and 6 bases lay outside the gene matches. In DNA form, the CDR3 reads TGCAGCGTTGGACGACGGGACAGCTCCTACGAGCAGTACTTC. It encodes CSVGRRDSSYEQYF.

There are a few counts of this clonotype. The chain combines TRBV7-9 with TRBJ2-7; D gene uncertain. The germline V gene has CDR1 SEHNR and CDR2 FQNEAQ (reference sequence). The V end was cut by 5 bases, the J end by 0 bases, with 8 bases between. The CDR3 is 13 amino acids. The CDR3 DNA reads as TGTGCCAGCAGCCCAGAACTCTCCTACGAGCAGTACTTC. Translated, it gives CASSPELSYEQYF.

Notes on this clonotype: The junction differs from germline at one of its ends, possibly a read error. This chain joins TRBV6-5 and TRBJ2-5; D gene uncertain. In germline, CDR1 is MNHEY, CDR2 SVGAGI. The CDR3 spans 13 residues. Here the CDR3 reads CASSPRFLYEQHF. CDR3 DNA sequence: TGTGCCAGCAGTCCTCGGTTCTTGTACGAGCAGCACTTC.

This sequence joins TRBV12-3 or TRBV12-4 and TRBJ2-7; 7 bases line up with TRBD1. J gave up 2 bases and V 8 bases, and 6 bases lay outside the gene matches. There are 13 residues in the CDR3. This chain's CDR3 is CASVRQGTYEQYF. CDR3 bases: TGTGCCAGCGTGCGACAGGGTACCTACGAGCAGTACTTC.

Only a few counts were recorded for this clonotype. J is TRBJ2-3 and V is TRBV9, with TRBD2 identical over 9 bases. The J segment lost 2 bases and the V segment lost 0 bases, leaving 7 bases of the junction unmatched. This CDR3 spans 17 amino acids. The germline V gene encodes CDR1 SGDLS and CDR2 YYNGEE. CDR3 bases: TGTGCCAGCAGCGTAGATTTGCGGGGGGGACTCACAGATACGCAGTATTTT. It translates to CASSVDLRGGLTDTQYF. The variable domain in full, with the rest retrieved from reference TRBV9 and TRBJ2-3, is DSGVTQTPKHLITATGQRVTLRCSPRSGDLSVYWYQQSLDQGLQFLIQYYNGEERAKGNILERFSAQQFPDLHSELNLSSLELGDSALYFCASSVDLRGGLTDTQYFGPGTRLTVL.

In this sample, this clonotype turned up a few times. The chain couples TRBV28 to TRBJ2-2, with 10 bases fitting TRBD2. The junction had 7 bases not matched to a gene; V was cut back by 3 bases and J by 3 bases. The CDR3 has 17 residues. Germline V gene lookup returns CDR1 MDHEN and CDR2 SYDVKM. CDR3: CASSFTSGTSDTGELFF. In DNA, the CDR3 is TGTGCCAGCAGTTTTACTAGCGGGACCTCGGACACCGGGGAGCTGTTTTTT.